This is a list of T cell receptor beta chains from one sample in a study of glioma-infiltrating T cells after dendritic cell vaccination. Sequenced by immunoSEQ multiplex PCR; TCRdb stores in-frame clones only, minus some. Counted here are more than 45,000 clones, about four fifths occurring once; the ten biggest clones make up about 15%. The material was blood, obtained after dendritic cell vaccination. The receptor source for this set is a human donor with glioblastoma. The CDR3 runs from the conserved cysteine through the conserved F or W. The D gene is left open where the match is weak. Size is omitted from some rows. Given values are once, few, many or a class for expanded clones.

-	TRBV19	TRBJ2-6	TRBD1	TGTGCCAGTACTTTCCTTTGGGACAGGGGGAGTGGGGCCAACGTCCTGACTTTC	CASTFLWDRGSGANVLTF
-	TRBV4-2	TRBJ2-7	-	TGTGCCAGCAGCCAAGCAGGGGTGGACTACGAGCAGTACTTC	CASSQAGVDYEQYF
-	TRBV19	TRBJ1-6	TRBD1	TGTGCCAGTAGTATAAATACGGGGACAGGATCACCCCTCCACTTT	CASSINTGTGSPLHF
-	TRBV19	TRBJ1-2	TRBD1	TGTGCCAGTAGTATAGATCCCGCAGGGGGCCTACGGGGCTACACCTTC	CASSIDPAGGLRGYTF
-	TRBV10-3	TRBJ2-7	-	TGTGCCATCAGTGAATCGGGGTCGGGGGTGCGCGAGCAGTACTTC	CAISESGSGVREQYF
-	TRBV5-1	TRBJ2-7	TRBD2	TGCGCCAGCAGCTTCAGGACTAGCGGAGAATACGAGCAGTACTTC	CASSFRTSGEYEQYF
-	TRBV2	TRBJ1-2	TRBD1	TGTGCCAGCAGTGAACAGGGGGCTCGGTATGGCTACACCTTC	CASSEQGARYGYTF
few	TRBV7-9	TRBJ2-5	-	TGTGCCAGCAGCTTATCGGGTAATCAAGAGACCCAGTACTTC	CASSLSGNQETQYF
-	TRBV11-1	TRBJ1-1	TRBD1	TGTGCCAGCAGAACCGGGACAGAGGACACTGAAGCTTTCTTT	CASRTGTEDTEAFF
-	TRBV11-3	TRBJ2-7	-	TGTGCCAGCAGCTATTCCAGGGGTTCCTACGAGCAGTACTTC	CASSYSRGSYEQYF
-	TRBV6-5	TRBJ2-5	TRBD1	TGTGCCAGCAGTACGGACAGGGCGGCGACCCAGTACTTC	CASSTDRAATQYF
-	TRBV12-5	TRBJ2-7	-	TGTGCTAGTGGTCCCCCCGCCCAGCGGCACGAGCAGTACTTC	CASGPPAQRHEQYF
-	TRBV20-1	TRBJ1-4	-	TGCAGTGCTAGATATAGAGAAAAACTGTTTTTT	CSARYREKLFF
few	TRBV13	TRBJ1-1	-	TGTGCCAGCGGGGGCCCGGGCACTGAAGCTTTCTTT	CASGGPGTEAFF
few	TRBV6-1	TRBJ2-7	-	TGTGCCTCGAGGTCCCCAGGGGGGTCTGAAGGCGAGCAGTACTTC	CASRSPGGSEGEQYF
-	TRBV29-1	TRBJ2-5	-	TGCAGCGTTGCAAGAGAGGCCCAGTACTTC	CSVAREAQYF
-	TRBV7-2	TRBJ1-1	TRBD1	TGTGCCAGCAGCTTATTGTGGGACAGGGGGCAAAACACTGAAGCTTTCTTT	CASSLLWDRGQNTEAFF
-	TRBV28	TRBJ1-5	TRBD1	TGTGCCAGCACGAGACAGGGTTTGGCGCAGCCCCAGCATTTT	CASTRQGLAQPQHF
-	TRBV29-1	TRBJ1-2	-	TGCAGCGTTGTGGCAGGGGCGGGCTATGGCTACACCTTC	CSVVAGAGYGYTF
-	TRBV5-1	TRBJ2-2	-	TGCGCCAGCAGCCCGGCCGGGACAACCAACACCGGGGAGCTGTTTTTT	CASSPAGTTNTGELFF
-	TRBV4-2	TRBJ1-1	TRBD1	TGTGCCAGCAGTACGACAGGGCCCTCCTTTGGGACTGAAGCTTTCTTT	CASSTTGPSFGTEAFF
-	TRBV2	TRBJ2-1	TRBD2	TGTGCCAGCAGTGAAGCAGCGGGGGTTTCCTACAATGAGCAGTTCTTC	CASSEAAGVSYNEQFF
-	TRBV5-1	TRBJ2-1	-	TGCGCCAGCAGCATCGCTACTAGCCGGGTGGACAATGAGCAGTTCTTC	CASSIATSRVDNEQFF
-	TRBV7-9	TRBJ2-4	-	TGTGCCAGCAGCTTCGGGGGTATCGCCAAAAACATTCAGTACTTC	CASSFGGIAKNIQYF
few	TRBV6-5	TRBJ1-4	-	TGTGCCAGCAGTTACTCGATGGGGGGGGGTGAAAAACTGTTTTTT	CASSYSMGGGEKLFF
few	TRBV6-6	TRBJ2-7	-	TGTGCCAGCAGTTTCAGATCCTACGAGCAGTACTTC	CASSFRSYEQYF
-	TRBV25-1	TRBJ2-1	TRBD2	TGTGCCAGCAGTGATCCTAGCGGGGGACCCCCGCGCGATGAGCAGTTCTTC	CASSDPSGGPPRDEQFF
-	TRBV6-5	TRBJ2-3	TRBD1	TGTGCCAGCAAACAGGGGTACACAGATACGCAGTATTTT	CASKQGYTDTQYF
-	TRBV5-1	TRBJ2-3	-	TGCGCCAGCAGCGCCCTCCCCGGGGAAAGGGATACGCAGTATTTT	CASSALPGERDTQYF
-	TRBV6-5	TRBJ1-2	-	TGTGCCAGCAGTCTAAAACCACAGGGCCTCCCTGGCTACACCTTC	CASSLKPQGLPGYTF
once	TRBV7-3	TRBJ2-1	-	TGTGCCAGCAGCCAGGGTCGCGATGAGCAGTTCTTC	CASSQGRDEQFF
-	TRBV19	TRBJ1-5	-	TGTGCCTCTGCGGGGAGCCATCAGCCCCAGCATTTT	CASAGSHQPQHF
-	TRBV4-1	TRBJ1-5	-	TGCGCCAGCAGCCAAGGTGTGCAGGGCAATCAGCCCCAGCATTTT	CASSQGVQGNQPQHF
-	TRBV18	TRBJ2-1	-	TGTGCCAGCTCCAATCCCCCGGGTATTCAGGAGCAGTTCTTC	CASSNPPGIQEQFF
-	TRBV7-3	TRBJ1-2	TRBD1	TGTGCCAGCAGCCCCGACAGGGATTCGGGGGGCTACACCTTC	CASSPDRDSGGYTF
-	TRBV25-1	TRBJ2-2	-	TGTGCCAGCAGTGGCTTCGGCACTGGACTGACCGGGGAGCTGTTTTTT	CASSGFGTGLTGELFF
-	TRBV11-2	TRBJ2-7	TRBD2	TGTGCCAGCAGCTTAGATGGCGGGGGGGCCTACGAGCAGTACTTC	CASSLDGGGAYEQYF
-	TRBV4-2	TRBJ2-7	-	TGTGCCAGCAGCCCAGGACAGAGTAGGTACGAGCAGTACTTC	CASSPGQSRYEQYF
few	TRBV6-6	TRBJ2-7	-	TGTGCCAGCAGGGAGGGTGAGCAGTACTTC	CASREGEQYF
few	TRBV2	TRBJ1-2	TRBD1	TGTGCCAGCAGTCTAAACAGGGGTGGGGTGTATGGCTACACCTTC	CASSLNRGGVYGYTF
-	TRBV27	TRBJ2-1	TRBD2	TGTGCCAGCAGCTGGGGGGGACTCGACAATGAGCAGTTCTTC	CASSWGGLDNEQFF
-	TRBV10-3	TRBJ1-2	-	TGTGCCACCAAAGGGGTCAACCTTAACTATGGCTACACCTTC	CATKGVNLNYGYTF
-	TRBV5-1	TRBJ2-7	-	TGCGCCAGCAGCTTAAGGACAGAGGAGAGCTCCTACGAGCAGTACTTC	CASSLRTEESSYEQYF
-	TRBV19	TRBJ1-2	-	TGTGCCAGTAGTGAATACAGGGAAGCGGGGTATGGCTACACCTTC	CASSEYREAGYGYTF
-	TRBV6-5	TRBJ2-5	TRBD2	TGTGCCAGCGCCCTGGAGCGGGGGGGCTTGGAGACCCAGTACTTC	CASALERGGLETQYF
-	TRBV5-1	TRBJ2-7	-	TGCGCCAGCAGCTTAGGGGGGGCGTTTTACGAGCAGTACTTC	CASSLGGAFYEQYF
-	TRBV6-4	TRBJ2-1	-	TGTGCCAGCAGTCGCAGGTCACATAGCTCCTACAATGAGCAGTTCTTC	CASSRRSHSSYNEQFF
-	TRBV19	TRBJ2-6	TRBD1	TGTGCCAGTAGGGACAGGGTTAATGCTGGGGCCAACGTCCTGACTTTC	CASRDRVNAGANVLTF
-	TRBV5-6	TRBJ2-3	-	TGTGCCAGCAGCTTGCCGGCAGGGGCCTCTAGCACAGATACGCAGTATTTT	CASSLPAGASSTDTQYF
-	TRBV11-1	TRBJ2-2	-	TGTGCCAGCAGCTTAGACAACCCCACCGGGGAGCTGTTTTTT	CASSLDNPTGELFF
-	TRBV4-1	TRBJ1-1	-	TGCGCCAGCAGCCAAAGGTGGGCCACTGAAGCCTTCTTT	CASSQRWATEAFF
once	TRBV6-6	TRBJ2-5	-	TGTGGCGTATCTAGGGGTTTAGAAGAGACCCAGTACTTC	CGVSRGLEETQYF
-	TRBV5-1	TRBJ1-5	-	TGCGCCAGCAGTCGGACCGGAGGGGGCAATCAGCCCCAGCATTTT	CASSRTGGGNQPQHF
-	TRBV12-5	TRBJ2-7	TRBD1	TGTGCTAGTGGCCAAACCGGGACAGGGGGCTACGAGCAGTACTTC	CASGQTGTGGYEQYF